One sample yielded the 10 T cell receptor beta chains listed below, sequenced in a study of shared clonotypes between healthy human individuals. Here immunoSEQ multiplex PCR was the method, and the copy in TCRdb shows in-frame clones only, minus some. This sample yields a few hundred thousand clones, of which less than 98% are seen a single time; 0.045% to 0.06% belongs to the top ten. The material sequenced was naive CD4+ T cells sorted from blood. Subset denoted: CD45RA+ positively selected. These receptors originate from a woman in her 30s in good health.

The chain employs TRBV4-1 and TRBJ1-4; possibly TRBD1 for D (5 bases). CDR1 and CDR2 from the germline V gene are MGHRA and YSYEKL. Between the trimmed V and J ends, which lost 2 bases and 0 bases, there was a span of 13 bases. The CDR3 consists of 17 residues. This chain's CDR3 is CASSQLTQGATNEKLFF. CDR3 bases: TGCGCCAGCAGCCAACTTACCCAGGGTGCAACTAATGAAAAACTGTTTTTT.

The chain joins TRBV5-1 to TRBJ2-3; 7 positions agree with TRBD1. Germline-derived CDR1 and CDR2 are SGHRS and YFSETQ. The CDR3 totals 16 residues. Unmatched junction bases numbered 10, after V lost 2 bases and J lost 4 bases. The CDR3 region has the DNA TGCGCCAGCAGCTTACAGGGGCGGTTGGAGTCAGATACGCAGTATTTT. Its protein is CASSLQGRLESDTQYF. The full variable domain, completed using reference TRBV5-1 and TRBJ2-3, is KAGVTQTPRYLIKTRGQQVTLSCSPISGHRSVSWYQQTPGQGLQFLFEYFSETQRNKGNFPGRFSGRQFSNSRSEMNVSTLELGDSALYLCASSLQGRLESDTQYFGPGTRLTVL.

V and J are TRBV28 and TRBJ2-7, with 11 nucleotides matching TRBD2. The length of the CDR3 is 13 residues. Germline-derived CDR1 and CDR2 are MDHEN and SYDVKM. The J segment lost 12 bases and the V segment lost 6 bases, leaving 10 bases of the junction unmatched. CDR3 sequence: CASSSPLAGGPYF. CDR3 sequence (DNA): TGTGCCAGCAGCTCACCTCTAGCGGGAGGCCCGTACTTC.

The V call is TRBV5-1, the J call TRBJ1-4, with 11 bases that match TRBD1. This CDR3 is built from 15 residues. With 5 bases clipped from V and 2 bases from J, the junction kept 2 bases outside the gene matches. Germline loops: CDR1 SGHRS, CDR2 YFSETQ. The CDR3 DNA reads TGCGCCAGCAGTGGACAGGGGGCGACTAATGAAAAACTGTTTTTT. It specifies CASSGQGATNEKLFF.

This chain connects TRBV4-1 to TRBJ2-2; D call uncertain. Per the germline V gene, CDR1 is MGHRA and CDR2 is YSYEKL. The CDR3 length is 15 residues. V dropped 0 bases and J dropped 1 base, with 6 bases sitting between them. The CDR3 is CASSQEQLNTGELFF. The CDR3, as DNA: TGCGCCAGCAGCCAAGAGCAGCTGAACACCGGGGAGCTGTTTTTT.

The chain combines TRBV5-1 with TRBJ2-7; 9 bases agree with TRBD2. This CDR3 region has 15 residues. Losses at the gene ends were 4 bases for V and 6 bases for J; bases not matched to a gene: 11. Germline values: CDR1 SGHRS, CDR2 YFSETQ. The chain's CDR3 is CASSARLAVLREQYF. CDR3 nucleotides: TGCGCCAGCAGCGCACGACTAGCGGTACTTCGCGAGCAGTACTTC.

This chain uses TRBV5-4 with TRBJ2-2; TRBD2 agrees at 9 bases. The CDR3 length is 16 residues. The V gene's germline CDR1 is SGHNT and CDR2 YYREEE (reference sequence). J was trimmed by 2 bases and V by 4 bases; bases with no gene match: 6. The CDR3 coding sequence is TGTGCCAGCAGCAATCCGACTAGCGGAAACACCGGGGAGCTGTTTTTT. The encoded protein is CASSNPTSGNTGELFF.

The DNA of the CDR3 is TGTGCCACCAGCAGAGCCGGCCAGGCCCAGCATTTT. It codes for CATSRAGQAQHF. The genes are TRBV15 and TRBJ1-5; D is ambiguous. Germline V gene sequence: CDR1 LNHNV, CDR2 YYDKDF (reference sequence). The CDR3 totals 12 residues. With 1 base removed from V and 11 bases from J, the gap between germline ends came to 9 bases.

The chain combines TRBV27 with TRBJ2-5, with 8 bases fitting TRBD1. Near its end, the DNA agrees better with TRBJ2-7, so the J call may be wrong. CDR1 MNHEY and CDR2 SMNVEV come from the germline V gene (reference sequence). The CDR3 covers 15 residues. The CDR3 sequence: CASSLTGTGAYEQYF. In DNA, the CDR3 is TGTGCCAGCAGCCTTACCGGGACAGGAGCCTACGAGCAGTACTTC.

Concerning this clone itself: In the same sample, other DNA sequences code for this CDR3. V and J are TRBV27 and TRBJ2-1; TRBD2 aligns across 10 bases. Germline V gene sequence: CDR1 MNHEY, CDR2 SMNVEV (reference sequence). J gave up 5 bases and V 5 bases, and 6 bases lay outside the gene matches. CDR3 size: 15 residues. CDR3: CASSPRTSGNNEQFF. In DNA, the CDR3 is TGTGCCAGCAGTCCTCGGACTAGCGGAAACAATGAGCAGTTCTTC.